Presented here are 3 T cell receptor beta chains from one specimen sequenced in a study of blood T cell repertoires in COVID-19. The data were produced by immunoSEQ multiplex PCR, yet TCRdb's version contains in-frame clones alone and is incomplete. The sample lists just under 350,000 clones; approximately 89% were seen once. Sequenced input: peripheral blood. These receptors were taken from a woman younger than 30 who had recovered from COVID-19.

The chain recombines TRBV18 with TRBJ2-1, with 8 bases matching TRBD2. CDR1 is KGHSH and CDR2 is LQKENI in the germline V gene. The CDR3 consists of 14 residues. V shed 3 bases, J shed 5 bases, and the junction held 3 bases outside the gene matches. CDR3 DNA sequence: TGTGCCAGCTCACCGCTCGGGAGGGACAATGAGCAGTTCTTC. It codes for CASSPLGRDNEQFF.

V is TRBV21-1 and J is TRBJ2-1; the D call in the table, TRBD2, was not verified against the DNA. TRBV21-1 is listed as a pseudogene. This CDR3 contains 16 residues. This CDR3 is CASSSKGREANNEQFF. CDR3 nucleotide sequence: TGTGCCAGCAGCTCCAAGGGACGGGAGGCTAACAATGAGCAGTTCTTC.

V is TRBV21-1 and J is TRBJ2-7; TRBD1, the table's D call, was not compared with the DNA. TRBV21-1 is assigned pseudogene status. The CDR3 length is 14 residues. CDR3 DNA sequence: TGTGCCAGCAGCAATTCACAGGGGGCCTACGAGCAGTACGTC. Translating gives CASSNSQGAYEQYV.